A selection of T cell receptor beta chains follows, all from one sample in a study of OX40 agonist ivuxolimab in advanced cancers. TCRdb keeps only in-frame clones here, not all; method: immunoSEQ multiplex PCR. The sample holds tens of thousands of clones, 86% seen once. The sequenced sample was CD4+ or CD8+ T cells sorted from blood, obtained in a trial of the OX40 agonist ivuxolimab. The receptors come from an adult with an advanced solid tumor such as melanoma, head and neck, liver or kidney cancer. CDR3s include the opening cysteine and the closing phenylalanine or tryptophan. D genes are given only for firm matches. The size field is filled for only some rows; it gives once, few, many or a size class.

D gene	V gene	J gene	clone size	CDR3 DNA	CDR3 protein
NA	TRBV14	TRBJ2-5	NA	TGTGCCAGCAGCCAAGAATGGGGGGCGACCCAGTACTTC	CASSQEWGATQYF
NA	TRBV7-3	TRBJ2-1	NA	TGTGCCAGCAGCCCACATCCCGCTAGCGAGAACAATGAGCAGTTCTTC	CASSPHPASENNEQFF
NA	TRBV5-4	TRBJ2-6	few	TGTGCCAGCAATGACAGAGCTGGGGCCAACGTCCTGACTTTC	CASNDRAGANVLTF
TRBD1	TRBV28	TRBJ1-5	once	TGTGCCAGCAGGCCAGACAGGGAGCGCAATCAGCCCCAGCATTTT	CASRPDRERNQPQHF
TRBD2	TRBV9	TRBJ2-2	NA	TGTGCCAGCAGCGTAGATCTCGGGAGGGCCGGCGGGGAGCTGTTTTTT	CASSVDLGRAGGELFF
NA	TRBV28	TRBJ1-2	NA	TGTGCCAGCAACCAAGCAGGGCAAAACTATGGCTACACCTTC	CASNQAGQNYGYTF
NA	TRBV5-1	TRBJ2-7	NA	TGCGCCAGCAGCGAGAGGACCTCCCTTGGCGAGCAGTACTTC	CASSERTSLGEQYF
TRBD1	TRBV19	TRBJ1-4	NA	TGTGCCAGTAGGCGGACAGGGAATGAAAAACTGTTTTTT	CASRRTGNEKLFF
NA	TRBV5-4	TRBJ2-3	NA	TGTGCCAGCAGCTTGGTCGGCCTCACAGATACGCAGTATTTT	CASSLVGLTDTQYF
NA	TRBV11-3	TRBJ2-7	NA	TGTGCCAGCAGCTTAGCGGAGGGTGCCACCTACGAGCAGTACTTC	CASSLAEGATYEQYF
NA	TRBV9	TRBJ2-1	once	TGTGCCAGCAGCGTAGTGGGAACCAATGAGCAGTTCTTC	CASSVVGTNEQFF
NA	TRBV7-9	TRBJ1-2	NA	TGTGCCAGCAGCCACCAGACGGGAGGCTACACCTTC	CASSHQTGGYTF
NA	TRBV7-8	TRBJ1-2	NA	TGTGCCAGCAGCTTTTTAAGAGACAGCTATGGCTACACCTTC	CASSFLRDSYGYTF
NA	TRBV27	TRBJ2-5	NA	TGTGCCAGCACTCCGGGAACGAGCTTACAAGAGACCCAGTACTTC	CASTPGTSLQETQYF
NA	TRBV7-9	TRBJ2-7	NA	TGTGCCAGCAGCCGGACAGTGAACAACTACGAGCAGTACTTC	CASSRTVNNYEQYF
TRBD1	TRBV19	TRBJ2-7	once	TGTGCCAGTAAACGTCGGGGACAGGAAGGAGAGCAGTACTTC	CASKRRGQEGEQYF
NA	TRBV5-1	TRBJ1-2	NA	TGCGCCAGCAGCTTGCACAGGGAACCCTATGGCTACACCTTC	CASSLHREPYGYTF
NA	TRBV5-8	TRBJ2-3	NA	TGTGCCAGCAGCCCGAGCGGCAGGGCCACAGATACGCAGTATTTT	CASSPSGRATDTQYF
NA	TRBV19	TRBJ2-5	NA	TGTGCCAGTAGTACTACCCGGCGCCAAGAGACCCAGTACTTC	CASSTTRRQETQYF
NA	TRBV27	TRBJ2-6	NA	TGTGCCAGCAGTATGGCGTATCTGGCTCAAAGTCGGGCCAACGTCCTGACTTTC	CASSMAYLAQSRANVLTF
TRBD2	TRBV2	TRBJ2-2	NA	TGTGCCACTACTAGCGGAAACACCGGGGAGCTGTTTTTT	CATTSGNTGELFF
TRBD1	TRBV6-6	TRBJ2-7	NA	TGTGCCAGCAGTTACACTCAGGGGGCTGGCTACGAGCAGTACTTC	CASSYTQGAGYEQYF
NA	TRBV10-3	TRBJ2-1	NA	TGTGCCATCAGTGAGGGCTCCAAAGAGCAGTTCTTC	CAISEGSKEQFF
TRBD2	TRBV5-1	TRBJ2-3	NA	TGCGCCAGCAAGGCGGGAGGAGAAGATACGCAGTATTTT	CASKAGGEDTQYF
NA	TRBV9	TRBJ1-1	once	TGTGCCAGCAGCGGATATAACACTGAAGCTTTCTTT	CASSGYNTEAFF
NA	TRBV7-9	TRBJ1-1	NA	TGTGCCAGCAGCTTACGTCCGGGGACTGAAGCTTTCTTT	CASSLRPGTEAFF
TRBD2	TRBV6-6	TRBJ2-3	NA	TGTGCCAGCAACCTAGCGGGAGGGTTTGATACGCAGTATTTT	CASNLAGGFDTQYF
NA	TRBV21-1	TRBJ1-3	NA	TGTGCCAGCAGCCACCGGGACAGACCACGAGAGTACACCATATATTTT	CASSHRDRPREYTIYF
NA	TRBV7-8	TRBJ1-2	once	TGTGCCAGCAGCCTCGGTCTACCGGGGAACTATGGCTACACCTTC	CASSLGLPGNYGYTF
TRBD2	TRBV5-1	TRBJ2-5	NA	TGCGCCAGCAGCCCCTATAGCGGGAGAGGCGAGACCCAGTACTTC	CASSPYSGRGETQYF
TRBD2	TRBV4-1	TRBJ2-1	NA	TGCGCCAGCAGCCAAGACGAGCGGGAGGGCTACAATGAGCAGTTCTTC	CASSQDEREGYNEQFF
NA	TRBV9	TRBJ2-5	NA	TGTGCCAGCAGCCCCGAATCAGGACGAGAGACCCAGTACTTC	CASSPESGRETQYF
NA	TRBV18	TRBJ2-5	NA	TGTGCCAGCTCACCAGGAGAAGAGACCCAGTACTTC	CASSPGEETQYF
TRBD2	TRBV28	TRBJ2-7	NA	TGTGCCAGCAGTGAACCCGGGACTAGCTACGAGCAGTACTTC	CASSEPGTSYEQYF
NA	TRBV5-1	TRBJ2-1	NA	TGCGCCAGCAGCGGGGACAATGAGCAGTTCTTC	CASSGDNEQFF
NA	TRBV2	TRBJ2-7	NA	TGTGCCAGCAGTGAAGCGCCCGGGGACGTCGAGCAGTACTTC	CASSEAPGDVEQYF
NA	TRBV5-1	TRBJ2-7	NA	TGCGCCAGCAGCTTGGACACTTCCTACGAGCAGTACTTC	CASSLDTSYEQYF
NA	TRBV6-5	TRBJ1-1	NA	TGTGCCAGCAAGACCGGGACCCGGGACCGGGCTTTCTTT	CASKTGTRDRAFF
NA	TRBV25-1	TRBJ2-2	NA	TGTGCCAGCAGTGGGACTGTAACCGGGGAGCTGTTTTTT	CASSGTVTGELFF
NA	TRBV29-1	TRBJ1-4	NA	TGCAGCGTTGAAGTCACGAGCGGGGAAAAACTGTTTTTT	CSVEVTSGEKLFF
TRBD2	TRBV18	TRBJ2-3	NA	TGTGCCAGCTCACCGAAGCGACTAGCGGGAGTAGGGACAGATACGCAGTATTTT	CASSPKRLAGVGTDTQYF
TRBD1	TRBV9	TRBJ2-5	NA	TGTGCCAGCTTTAGCCGGGACAGGAGGACCACCACCCAGTACTTC	CASFSRDRRTTTQYF
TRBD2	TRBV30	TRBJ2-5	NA	TGTGCCTGGACTCGGACTAGCGGAAAAGAGACCCAGTACTTC	CAWTRTSGKETQYF
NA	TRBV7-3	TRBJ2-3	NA	TGTGCCAGCAGCCCCGGGTCCTCAATAACCACAGATACGCAGTATTTT	CASSPGSSITTDTQYF
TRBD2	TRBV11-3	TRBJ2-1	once	TGTGCCAGCAGCTTAGACGGGCGGGAGGGCCTGGGTGATGAGCAGTTCTTC	CASSLDGREGLGDEQFF